This TCR beta chain was sequenced in a study of CD8 T cells in Susac syndrome. Study conclusions and caveats: The study recognized that the number of individuals in its TCR sequencing and HLA analysis was relatively small.

In the case of this clonotype: The antigen is undetermined.

TCR beta from blood CD8+ and CD4+ T cells was sequenced. An input of about 0.45 to 1 ug of RNA was subjected to reverse transcription using random hexamers. Amplification of TCR beta CDR3 spanned 54 Vbeta and 13 Jbeta via immunoSEQ multiplex PCR. TCRdb recomputed calls from the immunoSEQ multiplex PCR reads with MiXCR, one row per CDR3 protein. The table has some 65,000 distinct CDR3 sequences, around 96% seen once. Germline trimming cut 6 bases from V and 9 bases from J; bases unmatched to any gene: 19. This CDR3 has 17 amino acids. The germline V gene encodes CDR1 LGHDT and CDR2 YNNKEL (reference sequence).

The genes are TRBV3-1 and TRBJ2-1; 8 bases map to TRBD2. This receptor was taken from a human donor with multiple sclerosis. The material sequenced was CD8+ T cells from PBMCs. CDR3 region: CASSVATGTSLFSEQFF. The CDR3 bases are TGTGCCAGCAGTGTGGCGACCGGGACTAGTCTGTTTAGTGAGCAGTTCTTC.